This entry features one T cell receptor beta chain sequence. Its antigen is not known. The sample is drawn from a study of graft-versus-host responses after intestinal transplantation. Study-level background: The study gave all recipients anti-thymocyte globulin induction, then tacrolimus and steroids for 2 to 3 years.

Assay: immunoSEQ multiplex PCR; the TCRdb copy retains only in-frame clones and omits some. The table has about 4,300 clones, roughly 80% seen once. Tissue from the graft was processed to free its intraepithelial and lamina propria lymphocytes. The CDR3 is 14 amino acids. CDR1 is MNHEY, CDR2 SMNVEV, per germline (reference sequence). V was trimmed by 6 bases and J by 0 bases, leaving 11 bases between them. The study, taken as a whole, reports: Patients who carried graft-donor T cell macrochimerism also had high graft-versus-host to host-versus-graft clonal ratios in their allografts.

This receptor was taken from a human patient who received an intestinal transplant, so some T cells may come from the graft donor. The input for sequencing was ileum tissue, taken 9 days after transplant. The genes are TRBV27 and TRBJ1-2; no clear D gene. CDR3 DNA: TGTGCCAGCAGCGCTGCGAGAACTAACTATGGCTACACCTTC. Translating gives CASSAARTNYGYTF.